The TCR beta chain under discussion was sequenced for a study of beta chain features in type 1 diabetes. The junction had 10 bases not matched to a gene; V was cut back by 3 bases and J by 6 bases. Germline loops: CDR1 SGHRS, CDR2 YFSETQ. The CDR3 sequence is 17 residues long. The authors reverse transcribed all of the isolated RNA, so sequencing captured expressed TCRB transcripts. Method: immunoSEQ multiplex PCR; TCRdb's copy keeps in-frame clones and lacks some. The sample yields tens of thousands of clones, roughly 34% seen once. The clonotype was recovered from a young woman in good health. This sequence joins TRBV5-1 and TRBJ2-1; 12 bases agree with TRBD2. Sequenced: stem cell memory CD4+ T cells from blood. The CDR3 loop is CASSSWTSGKPLNEQFF. The CDR3 DNA reads as TGCGCCAGCAGCTCTTGGACTAGCGGGAAACCCCTCAATGAGCAGTTCTTC.